The 13 T cell receptor beta chains given below trace back to one sample, sequenced in a study of cytomegalovirus exposure and HLA in healthy donors. The PCR contained 60 Vbeta and 13 Jbeta primers. Some clones are missing from TCRdb's copy, which holds only in-frame ones; the method was immunoSEQ multiplex PCR. The sample holds 90,000 to 120,000 clones, around 77% seen once. The material sequenced was PBMCs. Every receptor here comes from a man between 18 and 29 years old in good health and CMV-seronegative.

This clone showed up just a few times. V and J are TRBV7-2 and TRBJ1-3; possibly TRBD1 for D (5 bases). This CDR3 region has 17 residues. Deletions cut 1 base from V and 0 bases from J, with 13 bases between. Germline CDR1 and CDR2: SGHTA and FQGNSA. Written as DNA, the CDR3 is TGTGCCAGCAGCTTAGGCGGGGCCTCAATCTCTGGAAACACCATATATTTT. This encodes CASSLGGASISGNTIYF.

The chain employs TRBV28 and TRBJ1-2, with 9 bases lining up with TRBD1. V was clipped by 3 bases and J by 7 bases; unmatched bases: 3. Germline loops: CDR1 MDHEN, CDR2 SYDVKM. The CDR3 loop spans 13 amino acids. The CDR3 nucleotides are TGTGCCAGCAGTTTGGGACAGGGCTCTGGCTACACCTTC. As protein: CASSLGQGSGYTF.

This chain connects TRBV10-3 to TRBJ2-1, with TRBD2 matching over 12 bases. CDR1 ENHRY and CDR2 SYGVKD come from the germline V gene. V gave up 10 bases and J gave up 5 bases; unmatched junction bases: 6. The CDR3 contains 14 residues. CDR3: CASSGTSGHNEQFF. The CDR3 region has the DNA TGTGCCAGCTCCGGGACTAGCGGGCACAATGAGCAGTTCTTC.

This rearrangement joins TRBV21-1 to TRBJ2-7; the table calls TRBD1, which could not be checked here. TRBV21-1 is labeled a pseudogene. The CDR3 runs 14 residues. This chain's CDR3 is CASSNEQELDEQYF. The CDR3 DNA reads TGTGCCAGCAGCAACGAACAGGAGCTGGACGAGCAGTACTTC.

This sequence joins TRBV4-1 and TRBJ1-1; no clear D. The CDR3 is 15 amino acids. Germline V lookup: CDR1 MGHRA, CDR2 YSYEKL. The V end was cut by 4 bases, the J end by 1 base, with 13 bases between. In DNA, the CDR3 is TGCGCCAGCAGCCCCTCTGGAGGGTGGAACACTGAAGCTTTCTTT. It encodes CASSPSGGWNTEAFF.

The chain has TRBV2 and TRBJ2-7, with TRBD2 matching 8 bases. The CDR3 covers 16 residues. Germline CDR1 reads SNHLY; CDR2 reads FYNNEI. Trimming took 2 bases from V and 0 from J; bases not matched to a gene: 6. CDR3 protein: CASSESGLVGSYEQYF. CDR3 bases: TGTGCCAGCAGTGAATCGGGACTAGTGGGCTCCTACGAGCAGTACTTC.

The V and J genes are TRBV5-1 and TRBJ1-2; 7 bases match TRBD1. J gave up 8 bases and V 0 bases, and 10 bases lay outside the gene matches. Germline lookup yields CDR1 SGHRS and CDR2 YFSETQ. The CDR3 sequence is 15 residues long. In DNA form, the CDR3 reads TGCGCCAGCAGCTTGGCCGGGACAGTTCCTATCGGCTACACCTTC. Residues: CASSLAGTVPIGYTF.

The chain recombines TRBV2 with TRBJ1-6, with unresolved D. This CDR3 region has 14 residues. Germline loops: CDR1 SNHLY, CDR2 FYNNEI. The germline V and J ends were trimmed by 4 bases and 5 bases, with 9 bases remaining between them. The CDR3 loop is CASSGTANNSPLHF. The CDR3 coding sequence is TGTGCCAGCAGTGGCACAGCCAATAATTCACCCCTCCACTTT. The whole variable domain, filled in from reference TRBV2 and TRBJ1-6, reads EPEVTQTPSHQVTQMGQEVILRCVPISNHLYFYWYRQILGQKVEFLVSFYNNEISEKSEIFDDQFSVERPDGSNFTLKIRSTKLEDSAMYFCASSGTANNSPLHFGNGTRLTVT.

CDR3 DNA: TGTGCCAGCAGCTTAGATGTGTGGCAGATGAACACTGAAGCTTTCTTT. Amino acids: CASSLDVWQMNTEAFF. V usage is TRBV11-2 and J usage is TRBJ1-1, with D unclear. The CDR3 consists of 16 residues. Germline V lookup: CDR1 SGHAT, CDR2 FQNNGV. V was trimmed by 0 bases and J by 0 bases, leaving 11 bases between them.

This chain connects TRBV4-1 to TRBJ2-1, with a possible D match to TRBD2 (6 bases). Trimming shortened V by 1 base and J by 8 bases, and 12 bases separated the two germline ends. CDR3 length: 14 residues. Germline V gene lookup returns CDR1 MGHRA and CDR2 YSYEKL. In nucleotides, the CDR3 is TGCGCCAGCAGCCAAGGGGGGGAATTCGATGAGCAGTTCTTC. Its protein is CASSQGGEFDEQFF.

This chain connects TRBV29-1 to TRBJ2-4; 11 nucleotides line up with TRBD2. The CDR3 covers 14 residues. The ends lost 6 bases at V and 3 bases at J; junction bases unmatched: 4. The germline V gene has CDR1 SQVTM and CDR2 ANQGSEA. CDR3: CSVPSGGNKNIQYF. CDR3 DNA: TGCAGCGTGCCTAGCGGGGGGAACAAAAACATTCAGTACTTC.

The V call is TRBV6-1, the J call TRBJ2-1; 7 positions match TRBD1. The CDR3 is 13 amino acids. In germline, CDR1 is MNHNS, CDR2 SASEGT. V shed 4 bases, J shed 11 bases, and the junction held 8 bases outside the gene matches. Here the CDR3 reads CASSANQQGKQFF. DNA of the CDR3: TGTGCCAGCAGTGCAAATCAACAGGGGAAGCAGTTCTTC.

V and J are TRBV10-3 and TRBJ2-7; maybe TRBD1 (6 bases). Germline assignment: CDR1 ENHRY and CDR2 SYGVKD. Trimming took off 3 bases at V and 1 base at J, with 10 bases between the two ends. CDR3 length: 14 amino acids. CDR3 in DNA: TGTGCCATCAGTGAAACAGGACAGTCCTACGAGCAGTACTTC. This translates into CAISETGQSYEQYF.